One sample yielded the 16 T cell receptor beta chains listed below, sequenced in a study of T cells in Graves' hyperthyroidism and ophthalmopathy. Amplification of TCR beta CDR3 regions used RNA as the template. HTBI primers drove first-round RT-PCR of the TCR CDR3. From the multiplex PCR reads, TCRdb called clonotypes with MiXCR, one entry per CDR3 protein. Among around 620,000 distinct CDR3 sequences listed, 16% were seen once. Sequencing was performed on blood. The receptors come from a woman between 25 and 40 years old with Graves' hyperthyroidism.

CDR3 sequence (DNA): TGCAGTCCGCTAGCTCGACGGATAGGGGAGACCCAGTACTTC. It specifies CSPLARRIGETQYF. This rearrangement joins TRBV20-1 to TRBJ2-5; D might be TRBD2 (5 bases). The length of the CDR3 is 14 residues. The V end was cut by 8 bases, the J end by 5 bases, with 21 bases between. CDR1 is DFQATT, CDR2 SNEGSKA, per germline (reference sequence).

This clonotype was observed at least ten times. The rearrangement links TRBV12-3 or TRBV12-4 to TRBJ1-3; no reliable D call. The V end lost 6 bases, the J end lost 0 bases, and 3 bases lay between the germline ends. This CDR3 is built from 12 residues. CDR3 sequence reads: CASRSSGNTIYF. CDR3 nucleotides: TGTGCCAGCAGGAGCTCTGGAAACACCATATATTTT.

The CDR3 coding sequence is TGTGCCAGCAGCCCGACAGGGGAGACAGATACGCAGTATTTT. It specifies CASSPTGETDTQYF. This chain connects TRBV7-3 to TRBJ2-3, with 8 positions matching TRBD1. After removal of 5 bases from V and 3 bases from J, the junction contained 4 bases not matched to a gene. CDR3 size: 14 residues. Germline V gene sequence: CDR1 SGHTA, CDR2 FQGTGA.

With respect to this clonotype: A much larger clone sits a single nucleotide away, making a read error possible. The chain recombines TRBV12-3 or TRBV12-4 with TRBJ2-7; D ambiguous. CDR3 length: 12 amino acids. The CDR3 region has the DNA TGTGCCAGCAGGATGAACGGCTACGAGCAGTGCTTC. This translates into CASRMNGYEQCF.

In its sample, this clonotype was seen a few times. The chain carries TRBV5-1 and TRBJ2-5, with 9 positions matching TRBD2. The CDR3 sequence is 15 residues long. The germline CDR1 and CDR2 sequences are SGHRS and YFSETQ. With V trimmed by 3 bases and J by 3 bases, 6 bases remained unmatched. The CDR3 loop is CASSSRPSGEETQYF. The CDR3 DNA reads TGCGCCAGCAGCTCCCGCCCTAGCGGGGAAGAGACCCAGTACTTC.

This clonotype has a count of ten or more. The chain combines TRBV20-1 with TRBJ2-1, with D unresolved. Trimming removed 0 bases from V and 0 bases from J, with 15 bases in between. The germline V gene has CDR1 DFQATT and CDR2 SNEGSKA (reference sequence). The CDR3 contains 17 residues. CDR3 sequence: CSARELGGWSSYNEQFF. CDR3 DNA sequence: TGCAGTGCTAGAGAACTGGGCGGATGGAGCTCCTACAATGAGCAGTTCTTC.

A note on this clonotype: One end of the junction is discordant with germline, which a read error may explain. In DNA form, the CDR3 reads TGTGCCAGCAGTTACTCGATCCGTCTAGACCACAATGAGCGGTTCTTC. Protein: CASSYSIRLDHNERFF. V usage is TRBV6-5 and J usage is TRBJ2-1; no definite D call. The germline V gene encodes CDR1 MNHEY and CDR2 SVGAGI. The CDR3 has 16 amino acids.

This clonotype was detected ten times or more. V usage is TRBV28 and J usage is TRBJ2-1; TRBD2 matches at 10 bases. Germline assignment: CDR1 MDHEN and CDR2 SYDVKM. V shed 4 bases, J shed 6 bases, and the junction held 9 bases outside the gene matches. This CDR3 contains 16 residues. The CDR3: CASSSISGRAPNEQFF. The CDR3 nucleotides read TGTGCCAGCAGTTCCATAAGCGGGAGGGCCCCCAATGAGCAGTTCTTC.

This clonotype was observed many times. The rearrangement uses TRBV20-1 and TRBJ1-5, with TRBD1 as a possible D gene (6 bases). The CDR3 spans 13 residues. Trimming removed 3 bases from V and 10 bases from J, with 16 bases in between. Looked up from germline, CDR1 is DFQATT and CDR2 is SNEGSKA (reference sequence). The CDR3 DNA reads as TGCAGTGCTAGTGCAGGGGATCCGAGACCCCAGCATTTT. Encoded protein: CSASAGDPRPQHF.

This clonotype was counted a few times. The rearrangement joins TRBV7-9 to TRBJ2-7, with 9 bases aligning to TRBD2. Germline assignment: CDR1 SEHNR and CDR2 FQNEAQ (reference sequence). With 5 bases clipped from V and 6 bases from J, the junction kept 23 bases outside the gene matches. This CDR3 comprises 19 residues. This CDR3 is CASSRRLAAEKKTGGEQYF. CDR3 nucleotide sequence: TGTGCCAGCAGCCGCAGACTAGCGGCCGAGAAAAAGACGGGGGGCGAGCAGTACTTC.

Details on this clonotype: This may come from a read error, since a much larger clone is one base off. The CDR3 DNA is TGTGCCAGCAGTTCTTCCCAACCAGCAACTAATGAAAAACTGTTTTTT. Amino acid sequence: CASSSSQPATNEKLFF. The V call is TRBV6-2 or TRBV6-3, the J call TRBJ1-4; D is uncertain. Germline-derived CDR1 and CDR2 are MNHEY and SVGEGT. Trimming shortened V by 4 bases and J by 0 bases, and 12 bases separated the two germline ends. This CDR3 contains 16 residues.

This clonotype turned up a few times. This chain links TRBV20-1 with TRBJ1-6, with 8 bases that match TRBD1. The V gene end was trimmed by 5 bases and the J gene end by 8 bases; junction bases not matched to a gene: 14. CDR1 is DFQATT and CDR2 is SNEGSKA in the germline V gene (reference sequence). The CDR3 loop spans 16 amino acids. The CDR3 sequence is CSAWGLGNRGYSPLHF. In DNA form, the CDR3 reads TGCAGTGCTTGGGGCTTGGGGAACAGGGGGTATTCACCCCTCCACTTT.

The chain is built from TRBV28 and TRBJ1-2; 9 nucleotides match TRBD1. V lost 6 bases, J lost 4 bases, and 9 bases stayed unmatched. The germline CDR1 and CDR2 sequences are MDHEN and SYDVKM. This CDR3 comprises 15 residues. For the CDR3, the DNA is TGTGCCAGCAGGCTCACGACAGGGGGGATCTATGGCTACACCTTC. This gives the protein CASRLTTGGIYGYTF.

This clonotype was recorded at least ten times. The chain combines TRBV10-2 with TRBJ2-1; 7 bases line up with TRBD2. Germline values: CDR1 WSHSY, CDR2 SAAADI. The length of the CDR3 is 13 residues. J was trimmed by 2 bases and V by 7 bases; bases with no gene match: 2. CDR3 protein: CASTGGAYNEQFF. The CDR3, as DNA: TGCGCCAGCACGGGGGGTGCCTACAATGAGCAGTTCTTC.

There are a few counts of this clonotype. The gene calls are TRBV7-2 and TRBJ2-5, with TRBD2 identical over 10 bases. CDR1 is SGHTA and CDR2 is FQGNSA in the germline V gene. V lost 5 bases, J lost 5 bases, and 14 bases stayed unmatched. The length of the CDR3 is 17 residues. DNA of the CDR3: TGTGCCAGCAGCACTAGCTGGTCTAGCGGGAGTTTTGAGACCCAGTACTTC. As protein: CASSTSWSSGSFETQYF. Combining the CDR3 with reference TRBV7-2 and TRBJ2-5 gives the whole variable domain GAGVSQSPSNKVTEKGKDVELRCDPISGHTALYWYRQSLGQGLEFLIYFQGNSAPDKSGLPSDRFSAERTGGSVSTLTIQRTQQEDSAVYLCASSTSWSSGSFETQYFGPGTRLLVL.

The sample holds a few counts of this clonotype. CDR3 in amino acids: CASSFYGDIQYF. The CDR3 DNA follows: TGTGCCAGCAGTTTTTACGGGGACATTCAGTACTTC. This rearrangement joins TRBV27 to TRBJ2-4; possibly TRBD2 for D (5 bases). Germline V gives CDR1 MNHEY, CDR2 SMNVEV (reference sequence). Trimming stripped 3 bases from V and 8 bases from J, with 8 bases between. This CDR3 comprises 12 residues.